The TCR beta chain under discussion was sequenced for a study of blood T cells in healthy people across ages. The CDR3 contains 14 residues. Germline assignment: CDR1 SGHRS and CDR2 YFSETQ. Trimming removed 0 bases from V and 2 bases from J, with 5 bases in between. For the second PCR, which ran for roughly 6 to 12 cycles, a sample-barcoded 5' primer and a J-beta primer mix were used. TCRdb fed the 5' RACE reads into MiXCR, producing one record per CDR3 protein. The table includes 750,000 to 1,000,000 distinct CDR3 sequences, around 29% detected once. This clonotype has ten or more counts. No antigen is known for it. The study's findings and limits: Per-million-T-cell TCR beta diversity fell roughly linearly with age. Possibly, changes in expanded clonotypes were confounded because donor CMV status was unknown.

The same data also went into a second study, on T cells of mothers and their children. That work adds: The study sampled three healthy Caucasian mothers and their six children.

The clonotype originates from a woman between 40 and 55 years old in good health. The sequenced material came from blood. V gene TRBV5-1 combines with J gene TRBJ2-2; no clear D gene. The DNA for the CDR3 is TGCGCCAGCAGCTTGGACGGAAACACCGGGGAGCTGTTTTTT. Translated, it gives CASSLDGNTGELFF.